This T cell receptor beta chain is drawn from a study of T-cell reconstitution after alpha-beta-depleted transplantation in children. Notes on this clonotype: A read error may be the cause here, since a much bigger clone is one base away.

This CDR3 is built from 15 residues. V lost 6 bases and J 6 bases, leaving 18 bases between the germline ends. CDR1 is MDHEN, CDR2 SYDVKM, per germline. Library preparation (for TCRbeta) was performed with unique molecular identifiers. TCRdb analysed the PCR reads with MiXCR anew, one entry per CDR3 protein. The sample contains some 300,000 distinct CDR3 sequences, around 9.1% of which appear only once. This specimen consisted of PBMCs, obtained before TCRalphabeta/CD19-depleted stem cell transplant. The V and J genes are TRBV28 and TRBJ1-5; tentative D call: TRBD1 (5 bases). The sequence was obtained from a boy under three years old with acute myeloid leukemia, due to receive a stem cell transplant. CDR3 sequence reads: CASSALGGRGQPQHF. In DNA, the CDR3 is TGTGCCAGCAGCGCGCTGGGGGGTAGGGGTCAGCCCCAGCATTTT.